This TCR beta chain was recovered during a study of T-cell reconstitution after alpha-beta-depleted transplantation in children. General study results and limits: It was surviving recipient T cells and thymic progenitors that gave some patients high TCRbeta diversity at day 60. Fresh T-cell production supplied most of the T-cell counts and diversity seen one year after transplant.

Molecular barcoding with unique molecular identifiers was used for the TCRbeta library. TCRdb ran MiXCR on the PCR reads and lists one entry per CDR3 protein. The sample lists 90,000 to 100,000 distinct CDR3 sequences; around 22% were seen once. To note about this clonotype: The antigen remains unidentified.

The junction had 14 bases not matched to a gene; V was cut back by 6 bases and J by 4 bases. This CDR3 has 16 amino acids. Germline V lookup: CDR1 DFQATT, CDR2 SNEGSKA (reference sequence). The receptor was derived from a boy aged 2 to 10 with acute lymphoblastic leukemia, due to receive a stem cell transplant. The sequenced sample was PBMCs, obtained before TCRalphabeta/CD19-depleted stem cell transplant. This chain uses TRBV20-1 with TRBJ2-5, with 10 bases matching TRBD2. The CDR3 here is CSARRTSGGARETQYF. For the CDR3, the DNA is TGCAGTGCGAGGAGGACTAGCGGAGGGGCCAGAGAGACCCAGTACTTC.